This T cell receptor (beta chain) was sequenced for a study of cytomegalovirus exposure and HLA in healthy donors. The CDR3 sequence is 15 residues long. Germline trimming cut 3 bases from V and 6 bases from J; bases unmatched to any gene: 9. The germline CDR1 and CDR2 sequences are MGHRA and YSYEKL. Researchers ran the PCR with 60 Vbeta and 13 Jbeta primers. Here immunoSEQ multiplex PCR was the method, and the copy in TCRdb shows in-frame clones only, minus some. Here the sample spans about 170,000 clones, over 65% being singletons. The sample comprised PBMCs. This clonotype originated in a female donor in good health and CMV-seronegative. The rearrangement joins TRBV4-1 to TRBJ2-7, with TRBD1 matching over 9 bases. The CDR3 reads CASSHTPGQGFEQYF. CDR3 sequence (DNA): TGCGCCAGCAGCCACACCCCGGGACAGGGTTTCGAGCAGTACTTC.